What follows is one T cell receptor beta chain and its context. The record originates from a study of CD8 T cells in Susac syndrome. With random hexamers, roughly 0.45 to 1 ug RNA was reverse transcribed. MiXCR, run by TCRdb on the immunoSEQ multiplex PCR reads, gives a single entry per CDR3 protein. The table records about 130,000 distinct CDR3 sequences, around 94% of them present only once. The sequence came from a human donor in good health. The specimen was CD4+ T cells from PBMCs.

DNA of the CDR3: TGCAGCGTTGAAGAGGGGCGGTCTCAAGAGACCCAGTACTTC. Protein product: CSVEEGRSQETQYF. The J gene is TRBJ2-5, the V gene TRBV29-1, with D possibly TRBD1 on 5 matching bases. Germline V gene sequence: CDR1 SQVTM, CDR2 ANQGSEA. V was cut by 0 bases and J by 2 bases, with 10 bases left in between. The CDR3 extends over 14 amino acids.